These 16 T cell receptor beta chains share one sample of origin, sequenced in a study of sequential checkpoint blockade in melanoma. Treatment defined: randomized to nivolumab then ipilimumab (arm A) or the reverse (arm B). TCRdb keeps only in-frame clones here, not all; method: immunoSEQ multiplex PCR. The repertoire consists of tens of thousands of clones, with 86% occurring once and the leading ten covering 9% to 15%. The sample was CD8+ T cells sorted from blood (inferred from file names), taken from a patient given nivolumab and ipilimumab in sequence. The origin of the receptors is a human donor with melanoma.

V usage is TRBV27 and J usage is TRBJ1-1; TRBD1 aligns across 7 bases. CDR1 is MNHEY, CDR2 SMNVEV, per germline (reference sequence). The V gene end was trimmed by 4 bases and the J gene end by 2 bases; junction bases not matched to a gene: 4. This CDR3 contains 14 residues. DNA for the CDR3: TGTGCCAGCAGTTACGGGACAGCCAACACTGAAGCTTTCTTT. It translates to CASSYGTANTEAFF.

J is TRBJ2-5 and V is TRBV7-9; the match to TRBD1 covers 10 bases. This CDR3 region has 18 residues. Germline-derived CDR1 and CDR2 are SEHNR and FQNEAQ (reference sequence). With 6 bases clipped from V and 5 bases from J, the junction kept 18 bases outside the gene matches. The CDR3 spells CASRPRYPGTGDRETQYF. In DNA form, the CDR3 reads TGTGCCAGCAGGCCACGATACCCCGGGACAGGGGATAGGGAGACCCAGTACTTC.

The V and J genes are TRBV29-1 and TRBJ2-1, with D perhaps TRBD1 (5 bases). V shed 8 bases and J shed 2 bases, with 13 bases lying between them. The germline gives CDR1 SQVTM, CDR2 ANQGSEA. The CDR3 covers 13 residues. CDR3 nucleotides: TGCAGCCACGCGGCAGGGCCCTACAATGAGCAGTTCTTC. Translation: CSHAAGPYNEQFF.

The CDR3 protein is CASSETSGRVYNEQFF. CDR3 DNA sequence: TGTGCCAGCAGTGAAACTAGCGGGAGGGTATACAATGAGCAGTTCTTC. The chain combines TRBV6-1 with TRBJ2-1, with 13 bases matching TRBD2. The CDR3 runs 16 residues. Per the germline V gene, CDR1 is MNHNS and CDR2 is SASEGT. With V trimmed by 2 bases and J by 4 bases, 2 bases remained unmatched.

The CDR3 region has the DNA TGTGCCAGCAGCTTATTTAGAGGGGGCCCGGCCTACGAGCAGTACTTC. This encodes CASSLFRGGPAYEQYF. The chain joins TRBV7-8 to TRBJ2-7; 7 bases match TRBD1. The germline V gene encodes CDR1 SGHVS and CDR2 FQNEAQ. The CDR3 covers 16 residues. V trimming: 2 bases; J trimming: 2 bases; junction bases outside the gene matches: 9.

The chain recombines TRBV15 with TRBJ1-5; D not resolved. This CDR3 comprises 14 residues. From germline, CDR1 is LNHNV and CDR2 YYDKDF (reference sequence). V was clipped by 5 bases and J by 0 bases, with 8 bases between them. The CDR3 reads CATSREYSNQPQHF. The CDR3 nucleotides read TGTGCCACCAGCCGGGAGTATAGCAATCAGCCCCAGCATTTT.

This rearrangement joins TRBV7-8 to TRBJ2-1, with 7 bases lining up with TRBD2. Germline CDR1 reads SGHVS; CDR2 reads FQNEAQ. The CDR3 runs to 14 residues. The J segment lost 9 bases and the V segment lost 1 base, leaving 6 bases of the junction unmatched. In DNA form, the CDR3 reads TGTGCCAGCAGCTTAGGCGGGAGTTTTGTTGAGCAGTTCTTC. Protein: CASSLGGSFVEQFF.

Turning to this clone: This CDR3 is also generated by other DNA sequences in the sample. V and J are TRBV19 and TRBJ1-1; possible D gene TRBD1, 5 bases. The CDR3 is 15 residues long. Deletions cut 1 base from V and 1 base from J, with 10 bases between. The germline V gene encodes CDR1 LNHDA and CDR2 SQIVND (reference sequence). The CDR3 loop reads CASSIGGGGNTEAFF. CDR3 nucleotide sequence: TGTGCCAGTAGTATAGGGGGCGGGGGGAACACTGAAGCTTTCTTT.

The chain has TRBV6-5 and TRBJ2-7, with 7 bases aligning to TRBD1. Looked up from germline, CDR1 is MNHEY and CDR2 is SVGAGI. This CDR3 spans 13 amino acids. J lost 4 bases, V lost 6 bases, and 6 bases had no gene match. For the CDR3, the DNA is TGTGCCAGCAGCCTCGGGACAGCGTACGAGCAGTACTTC. It is translated as CASSLGTAYEQYF.

CDR3 residues: CASSHPGTGTGGLTSSVRYF. The CDR3 DNA reads as TGTGCCAGCAGCCACCCCGGCACCGGGACAGGGGGTCTAACTTCCTCCGTGCGGTACTTC. This chain uses TRBV16 with TRBJ2-7; the match to TRBD1 covers 11 bases. This CDR3 comprises 20 residues. V was pared by 3 bases and J by 12 bases, with 28 bases of the junction left unmatched. Germline V CDR1 and CDR2: KGHSY, FQNENV.

The chain joins TRBV7-9 to TRBJ1-4, with TRBD1 identical over 9 bases. The V gene end was trimmed by 3 bases and the J gene end by 10 bases; junction bases not matched to a gene: 9. This CDR3 region has 15 residues. Germline lookup yields CDR1 SEHNR and CDR2 FQNEAQ (reference sequence). CDR3 coding DNA: TGTGCCAGCAGCTTGCCCGGGACAGGGATTGGAAAACTGTTTTTT. Translated, it gives CASSLPGTGIGKLFF.

The CDR3, as DNA: TGTGCCAGCAGTACGACAGGGGGCGGCTCCTACGAGCAGTACGTC. Translating it yields CASSTTGGGSYEQYV. The V call is TRBV6-6, the J call TRBJ2-7; 10 bases line up with TRBD1. The germline CDR1 and CDR2 sequences are MNHNY and SVGAGI (reference sequence). Trimming cost V 5 bases and J 0 bases; bases outside gene matches: 4. The CDR3 runs 15 residues.

V is TRBV4-3 and J is TRBJ2-3, with 8 bases matching TRBD2. Germline CDR1 reads LGHNA; CDR2 reads YSLEER. The CDR3 spans 18 residues. Trimming cost V 0 bases and J 4 bases; bases outside gene matches: 12. The CDR3 loop reads CASSQEPWSGSLADTQYF. The DNA of the CDR3 is TGCGCCAGCAGCCAAGAACCCTGGAGCGGGAGTCTGGCAGATACGCAGTATTTT.

The chain couples TRBV4-1 to TRBJ2-7; 7 positions agree with TRBD2. Per germline, CDR1 MGHRA and CDR2 YSYEKL. The CDR3 covers 14 residues. V lost 1 base and J lost 0; bases outside the gene matches: 0. The CDR3 nucleotides read TGCGCCAGCAGCCAAGGGGACTACTCCTACGAGCAGTACTTC. It translates to CASSQGDYSYEQYF.

The rearrangement links TRBV5-1 to TRBJ2-7, with 8 bases matching TRBD2. CDR3 length: 13 amino acids. Trimming at V came to 2 bases and at J to 4 bases, leaving 2 bases not matched to a gene. Germline CDR1 is SGHRS and CDR2 is YFSETQ. The CDR3 is CASSFERGYEQYF. CDR3 sequence (DNA): TGCGCCAGCAGCTTCGAGCGGGGGTACGAGCAGTACTTC.

The chain couples TRBV19 to TRBJ2-2; D is possibly TRBD2 (5 bases). Germline-derived CDR1 and CDR2 are LNHDA and SQIVND (reference sequence). The CDR3 has 12 residues. V gave up 7 bases and J gave up 4 bases, with 7 bases separating them. The CDR3 DNA follows: TGTGCCAGTATGCGGGTCACCGGGGAGCTGTTTTTT. Protein sequence: CASMRVTGELFF.